This is a list of T cell receptor beta chains from one sample in a study of blood T cell repertoires in COVID-19. Assay used: immunoSEQ multiplex PCR; TCRdb lists only in-frame clones, some missing. The sample has around 60,000 clones, more than 80% seen once. The sequenced sample consisted of peripheral blood. The receptor set was obtained from an elderly man with acute or convalescent COVID-19. Each CDR3 is given without its conserved first and last residue. The D gene is left open where the match is weak.

TRBV29-1	TRBD2	TRBJ2-3	SARKTSGGSTDTQY
TRBV10-2	NA	TRBJ1-1	ASSPGDTEAF
TRBV7-2	TRBD2	TRBJ2-3	ASSLTSGGATDTQY
TRBV3-1/TRBV3-2	NA	TRBJ2-3	ASSPRRASTDTQY
TRBV4-1	TRBD2	TRBJ2-3	ASSQGIAGGPSDTQY
TRBV19	TRBD1	TRBJ2-7	ASSPRTGASYEQY
TRBV2	NA	TRBJ2-3	ASRSQALSTDTQY
TRBV5-1	NA	TRBJ2-1	ASSLDRVWNEQF
TRBV6-5	TRBD1	TRBJ2-7	ASSLGQIPYEQY
TRBV27	NA	TRBJ1-6	ASSLKAGYDSPLH
TRBV23-1	TRBD1	TRBJ2-5	ASRSTGDQETQY
TRBV4-1	TRBD1	TRBJ2-6	ASSQGQFLSGANVLT
TRBV5-1	TRBD2	TRBJ2-3	ASSLATSGSTDTQY
TRBV4-1	NA	TRBJ1-5	ASSQVAGDNQPQH
TRBV13	TRBD2	TRBJ2-1	ASSLRTSGANNEQF
TRBV5-1	NA	TRBJ1-2	ASSLGAGHYGYT
TRBV7-7	NA	TRBJ2-2	ASSLDSSGELF
TRBV11-3	NA	TRBJ2-7	ASGTGYEQY
TRBV6-5	TRBD1	TRBJ1-6	ASSYARDRRNSPLH
TRBV7-9	TRBD2	TRBJ2-7	ASSFLAGSSSEQY
TRBV10-3	TRBD1	TRBJ1-2	ATGQGASYGYT
TRBV2	TRBD2	TRBJ2-1	ASTGTRGLGQF
TRBV10-1	NA	TRBJ2-3	ASSETRGLSDTQY